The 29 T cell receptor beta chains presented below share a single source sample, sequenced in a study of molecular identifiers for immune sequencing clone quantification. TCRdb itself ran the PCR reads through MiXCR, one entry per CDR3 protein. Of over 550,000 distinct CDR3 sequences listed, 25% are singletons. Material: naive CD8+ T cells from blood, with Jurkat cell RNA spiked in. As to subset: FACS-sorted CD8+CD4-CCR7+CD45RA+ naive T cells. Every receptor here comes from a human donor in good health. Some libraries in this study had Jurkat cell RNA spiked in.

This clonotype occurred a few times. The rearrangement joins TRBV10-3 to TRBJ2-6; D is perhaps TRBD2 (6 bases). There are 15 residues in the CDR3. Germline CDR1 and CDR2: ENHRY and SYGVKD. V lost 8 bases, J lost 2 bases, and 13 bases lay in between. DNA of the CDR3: TGTGCCATCGGGTGGAGGGCCGCTGGGGCCAACGTCCTGACTTTC. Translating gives CAIGWRAAGANVLTF.

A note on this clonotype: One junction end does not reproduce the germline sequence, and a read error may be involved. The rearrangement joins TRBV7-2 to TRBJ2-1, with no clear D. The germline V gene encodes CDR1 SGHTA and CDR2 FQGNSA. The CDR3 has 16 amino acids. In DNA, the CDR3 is TGTGCCAGCAGCCCTTATGGGCAAAGCTCCTGCAATGAGCAGTCCTTC. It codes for CASSPYGQSSCNEQSF.

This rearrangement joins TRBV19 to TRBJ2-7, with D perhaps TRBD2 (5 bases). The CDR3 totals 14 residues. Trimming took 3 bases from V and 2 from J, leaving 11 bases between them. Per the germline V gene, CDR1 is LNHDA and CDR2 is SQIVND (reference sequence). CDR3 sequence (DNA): TGTGCCAGTAGTATCGGGATTTCGCCCTACGAGCAGTACTTC. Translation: CASSIGISPYEQYF.

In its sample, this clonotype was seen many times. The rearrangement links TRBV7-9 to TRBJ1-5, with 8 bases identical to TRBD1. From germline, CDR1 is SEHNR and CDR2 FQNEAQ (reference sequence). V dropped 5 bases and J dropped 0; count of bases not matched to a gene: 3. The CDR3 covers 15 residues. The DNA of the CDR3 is TGTGCCAGCAGCGGGACAGGCTATAGCAATCAGCCCCAGCATTTT. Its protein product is CASSGTGYSNQPQHF.

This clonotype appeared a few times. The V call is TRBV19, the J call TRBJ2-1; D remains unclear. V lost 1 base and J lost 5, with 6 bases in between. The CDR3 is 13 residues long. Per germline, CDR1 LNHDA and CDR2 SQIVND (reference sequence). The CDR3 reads CASSIAPDNEQFF. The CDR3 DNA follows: TGTGCCAGTAGTATAGCCCCCGACAATGAGCAGTTCTTC.

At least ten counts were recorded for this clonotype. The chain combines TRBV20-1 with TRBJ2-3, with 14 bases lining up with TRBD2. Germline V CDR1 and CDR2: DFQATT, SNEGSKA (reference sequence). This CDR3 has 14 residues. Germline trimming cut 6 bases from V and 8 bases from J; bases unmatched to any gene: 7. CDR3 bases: TGCAGTGCGTCGACTAGCGGGGGGGCCGGTACGCAGTATTTT. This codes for CSASTSGGAGTQYF.

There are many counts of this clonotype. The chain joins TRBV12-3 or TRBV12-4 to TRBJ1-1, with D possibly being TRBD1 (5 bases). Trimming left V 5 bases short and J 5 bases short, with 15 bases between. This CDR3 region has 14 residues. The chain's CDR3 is CASSPLGGRTEAFF. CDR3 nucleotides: TGTGCCAGCAGTCCACTCGGGGGTCGGACTGAAGCTTTCTTT.

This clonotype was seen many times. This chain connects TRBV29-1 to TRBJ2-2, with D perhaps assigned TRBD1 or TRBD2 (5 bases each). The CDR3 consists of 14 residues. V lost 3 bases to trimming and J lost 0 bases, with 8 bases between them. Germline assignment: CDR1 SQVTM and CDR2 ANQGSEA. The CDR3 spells CSVDGGSNTGELFF. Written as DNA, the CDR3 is TGCAGCGTTGATGGGGGTTCGAACACCGGGGAGCTGTTTTTT.

This CDR3 reads CSARGRQGITYEQYF. The CDR3 bases are TGCAGTGCTAGGGGACGACAGGGGATAACCTACGAGCAGTACTTC. The rearrangement joins TRBV20-1 to TRBJ2-7, with TRBD1 matching over 8 bases. Germline V gives CDR1 DFQATT, CDR2 SNEGSKA (reference sequence). V shed 3 bases and J 2 bases; nucleotides not matched to a gene: 9. This CDR3 contains 15 residues.

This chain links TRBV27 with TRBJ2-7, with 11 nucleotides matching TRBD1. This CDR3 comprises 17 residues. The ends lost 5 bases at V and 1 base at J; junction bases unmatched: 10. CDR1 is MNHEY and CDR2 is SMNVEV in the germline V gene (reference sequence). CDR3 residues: CASSPYSRDRGSYEQYF. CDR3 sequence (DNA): TGTGCCAGCAGTCCGTACAGCCGGGACAGGGGGTCCTACGAGCAGTACTTC.

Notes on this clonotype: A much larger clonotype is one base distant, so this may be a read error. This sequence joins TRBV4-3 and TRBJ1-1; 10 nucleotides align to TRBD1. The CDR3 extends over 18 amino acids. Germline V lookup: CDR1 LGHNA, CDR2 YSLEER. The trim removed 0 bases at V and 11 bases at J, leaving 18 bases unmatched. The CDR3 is CASSQDRSPLRDRGIAFF. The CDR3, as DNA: TGCGCCAGCAGCCAAGATCGTTCCCCGCTCCGGGACAGGGGAATTGCTTTCTTT.

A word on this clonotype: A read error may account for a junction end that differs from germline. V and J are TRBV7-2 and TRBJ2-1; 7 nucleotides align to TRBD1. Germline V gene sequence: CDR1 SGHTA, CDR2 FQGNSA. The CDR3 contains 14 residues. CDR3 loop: CASSLGGPSNEQFF. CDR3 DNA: TGCGCCAGCAGCTTAGGGGGCCCAAGCAATGAGCAGTTCTTC.

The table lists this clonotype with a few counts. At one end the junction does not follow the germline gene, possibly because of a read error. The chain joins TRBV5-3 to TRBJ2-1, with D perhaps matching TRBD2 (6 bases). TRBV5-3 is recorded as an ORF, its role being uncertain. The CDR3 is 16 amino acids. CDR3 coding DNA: TGTGCCAGCAGCTTGGAGGCGGGAAACTCCTACAATGCGCAGTTCTTC. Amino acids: CASSLEAGNSYNAQFF.

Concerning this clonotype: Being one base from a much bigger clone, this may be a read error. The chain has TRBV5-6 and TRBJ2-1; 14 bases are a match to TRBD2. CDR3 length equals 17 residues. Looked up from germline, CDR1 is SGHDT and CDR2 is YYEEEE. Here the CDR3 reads CASSFGTSGGSYNVQFF. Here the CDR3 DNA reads TGTGCCAGCAGCTTCGGGACTAGCGGGGGAAGCTACAATGTGCAGTTCTTC.

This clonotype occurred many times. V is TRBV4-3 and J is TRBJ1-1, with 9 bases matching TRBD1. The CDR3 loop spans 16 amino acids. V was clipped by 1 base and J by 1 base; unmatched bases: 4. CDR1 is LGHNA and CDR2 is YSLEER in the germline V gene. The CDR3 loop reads CASSQGTGATNTEAFF. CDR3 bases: TGCGCCAGCAGCCAAGGGACAGGGGCTACGAACACTGAAGCTTTCTTT.

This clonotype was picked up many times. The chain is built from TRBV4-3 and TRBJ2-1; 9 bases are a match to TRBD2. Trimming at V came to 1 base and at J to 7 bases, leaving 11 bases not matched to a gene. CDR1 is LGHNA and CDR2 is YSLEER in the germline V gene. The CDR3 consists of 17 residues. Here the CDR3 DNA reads TGCGCCAGCAGCCAAGTTGCTTTGCCTAGCGGGGTGAATGAGCAGTTCTTC. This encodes CASSQVALPSGVNEQFF.

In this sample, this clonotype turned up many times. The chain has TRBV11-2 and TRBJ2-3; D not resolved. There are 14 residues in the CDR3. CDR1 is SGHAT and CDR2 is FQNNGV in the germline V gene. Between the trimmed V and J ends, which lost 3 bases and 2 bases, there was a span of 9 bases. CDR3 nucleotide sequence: TGTGCCAGCAGCTTCGAGTCCGACACAGATACGCAGTATTTT. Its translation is CASSFESDTDTQYF.

The CDR3 sequence: CASSQQTGNYGYTF. As DNA, the CDR3 is TGCGCCAGCAGCCAACAGACAGGGAACTATGGCTACACCTTC. The genes are TRBV4-3 and TRBJ1-2, with 7 nucleotides matching TRBD1. The germline CDR1 and CDR2 sequences are LGHNA and YSLEER. V shed 2 bases, J shed 2 bases, and the junction held 2 bases outside the gene matches. The CDR3 is 14 residues long.

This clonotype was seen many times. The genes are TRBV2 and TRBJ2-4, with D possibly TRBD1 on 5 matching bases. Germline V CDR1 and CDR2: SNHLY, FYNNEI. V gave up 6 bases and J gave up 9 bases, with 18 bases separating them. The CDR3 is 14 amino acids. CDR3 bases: TGTGCCAGCAGCGACAAACCCAAGCAGGGCATTCAGTACTTC. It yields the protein CASSDKPKQGIQYF.

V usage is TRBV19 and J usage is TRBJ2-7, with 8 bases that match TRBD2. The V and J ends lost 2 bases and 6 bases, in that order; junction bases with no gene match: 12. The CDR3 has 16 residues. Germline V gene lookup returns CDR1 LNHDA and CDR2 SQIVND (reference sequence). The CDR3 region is CASSIQASGFPAEQYF. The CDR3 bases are TGTGCCAGTAGTATACAGGCTAGCGGGTTCCCCGCCGAGCAGTACTTC.

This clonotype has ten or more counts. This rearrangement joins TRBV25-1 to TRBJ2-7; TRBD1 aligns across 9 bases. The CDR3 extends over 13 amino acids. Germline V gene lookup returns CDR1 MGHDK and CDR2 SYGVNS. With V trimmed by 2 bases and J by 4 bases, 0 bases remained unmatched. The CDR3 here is CASSEGTGYEQYF. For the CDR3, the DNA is TGTGCCAGCAGTGAAGGGACAGGGTACGAGCAGTACTTC.

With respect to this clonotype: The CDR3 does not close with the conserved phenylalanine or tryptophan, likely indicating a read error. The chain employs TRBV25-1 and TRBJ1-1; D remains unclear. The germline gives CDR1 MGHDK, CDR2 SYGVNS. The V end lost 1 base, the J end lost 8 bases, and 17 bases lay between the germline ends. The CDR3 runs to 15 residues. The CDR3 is CASSEWYRGQEEAFL. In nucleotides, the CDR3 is TGTGCCAGCAGTGAATGGTACAGAGGGCAGGAAGAAGCTTTCCTT.

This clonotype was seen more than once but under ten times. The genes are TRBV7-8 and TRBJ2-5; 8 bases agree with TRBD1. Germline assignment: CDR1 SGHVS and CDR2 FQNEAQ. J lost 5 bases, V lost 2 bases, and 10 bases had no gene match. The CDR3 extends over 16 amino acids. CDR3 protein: CASSLPTGEDSETQYF. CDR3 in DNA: TGTGCCAGCAGCTTACCGACAGGGGAGGATTCGGAGACCCAGTACTTC.

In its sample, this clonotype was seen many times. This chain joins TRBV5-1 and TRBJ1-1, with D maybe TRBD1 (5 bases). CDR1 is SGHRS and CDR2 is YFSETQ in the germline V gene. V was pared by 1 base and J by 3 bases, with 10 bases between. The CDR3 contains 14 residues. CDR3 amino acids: CASSLTVRDTEAFF. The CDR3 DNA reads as TGCGCCAGCAGCTTGACGGTCAGGGACACTGAAGCTTTCTTT.

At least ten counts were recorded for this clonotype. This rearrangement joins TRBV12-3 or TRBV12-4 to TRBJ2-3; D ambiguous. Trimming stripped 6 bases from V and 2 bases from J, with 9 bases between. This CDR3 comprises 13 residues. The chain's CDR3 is CASSPSFTDTQYF. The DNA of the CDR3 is TGTGCCAGCAGCCCCTCCTTCACAGATACGCAGTATTTT.

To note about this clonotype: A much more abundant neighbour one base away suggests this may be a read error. CDR3 region: CASRVTGLGFSNQPQHF. In DNA, the CDR3 is TGTGCCAGCAGAGTGACAGGGTTGGGCTTTAGCAATCAGCCCCAGCATTTT. The chain carries TRBV2 and TRBJ1-5, with 7 bases that match TRBD1. Trimming at V came to 6 bases and at J to 0 bases, leaving 11 bases not matched to a gene. Germline V gene data show CDR1 as SNHLY and CDR2 as FYNNEI. The CDR3 consists of 17 residues.

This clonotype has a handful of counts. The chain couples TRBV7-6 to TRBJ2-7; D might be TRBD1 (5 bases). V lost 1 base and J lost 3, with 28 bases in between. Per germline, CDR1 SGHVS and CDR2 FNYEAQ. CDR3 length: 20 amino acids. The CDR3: CASSLGPPRVESSLSYEQYF. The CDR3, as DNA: TGTGCCAGCAGCTTAGGGCCCCCCAGGGTTGAGTCGAGTCTTAGCTACGAGCAGTACTTC.

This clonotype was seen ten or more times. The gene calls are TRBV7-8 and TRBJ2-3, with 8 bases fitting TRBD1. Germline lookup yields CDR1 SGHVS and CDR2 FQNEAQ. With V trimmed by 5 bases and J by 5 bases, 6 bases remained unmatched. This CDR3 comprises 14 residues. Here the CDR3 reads CASSPLDREDTQYF. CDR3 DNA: TGTGCCAGCAGCCCATTGGACAGGGAAGATACGCAGTATTTT.

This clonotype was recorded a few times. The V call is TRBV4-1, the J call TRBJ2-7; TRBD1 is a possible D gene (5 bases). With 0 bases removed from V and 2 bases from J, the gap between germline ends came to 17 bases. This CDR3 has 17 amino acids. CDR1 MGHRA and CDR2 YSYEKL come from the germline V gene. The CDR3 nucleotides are TGCGCCAGCAGCCAAGATGGGCAGGGCCTTTTGACCTACGAGCAGTACTTC. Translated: CASSQDGQGLLTYEQYF.